These 4 T cell receptor beta chains came from one sample sequenced in a study of blood T cells in healthy people across ages. A second PCR of roughly 7 to 11 cycles used a sample-barcoded 5' primer and a J-beta primer mix. TCRdb re-analysed the 5' RACE reads in MiXCR, keeping a single row per CDR3 protein. The table includes more than 500,000 distinct CDR3 sequences, around 27% detected once. These data were likewise used in another study, on T cells of mothers and their children.

The sample was blood. The receptors come from a boy younger than 10 in good health.

This clonotype came up many times. The chain uses TRBV29-1 and TRBJ1-2; D might be TRBD1 (6 bases). V was shortened by 2 bases and J by 4 bases, with 8 bases between the two germline ends. The CDR3 is 12 amino acids. Germline CDR1 is SQVTM and CDR2 is ANQGSEA. The CDR3 DNA reads as TGCAGCGTTGAACAGGGGATCTATGGCTACACCTTC. Translation: CSVEQGIYGYTF.

This rearrangement joins TRBV27 to TRBJ2-7, with 8 bases matching TRBD1. With V trimmed by 5 bases and J by 0 bases, 9 bases remained unmatched. The CDR3 runs to 16 residues. Germline values: CDR1 MNHEY, CDR2 SMNVEV (reference sequence). The CDR3, as DNA: TGTGCCAGCAGTCCCTACACCGGGACAGGCTCCTACGAGCAGTACGTC. Translated, it gives CASSPYTGTGSYEQYV.

The V and J genes are TRBV10-3 and TRBJ2-7; 11 nucleotides match TRBD1. Looked up from germline, CDR1 is ENHRY and CDR2 is SYGVKD. Trimming cost V 2 bases and J 4 bases; bases outside gene matches: 1. The CDR3 sequence is 14 residues long. Here the CDR3 reads CAISEGTGGYEQYF. For the CDR3, the DNA is TGTGCCATCAGTGAGGGGACAGGGGGGTACGAGCAGTACTTC.

The chain links TRBV21-1 to TRBJ1-1. TRBV21-1 is a pseudogene. CDR3 length equals 15 residues. CDR3 region: CASSKFKGRNTEAFF. The CDR3 coding sequence is TGTGCCAGCAGCAAATTTAAGGGCCGGAACACTGAAGCTTTCTTT.